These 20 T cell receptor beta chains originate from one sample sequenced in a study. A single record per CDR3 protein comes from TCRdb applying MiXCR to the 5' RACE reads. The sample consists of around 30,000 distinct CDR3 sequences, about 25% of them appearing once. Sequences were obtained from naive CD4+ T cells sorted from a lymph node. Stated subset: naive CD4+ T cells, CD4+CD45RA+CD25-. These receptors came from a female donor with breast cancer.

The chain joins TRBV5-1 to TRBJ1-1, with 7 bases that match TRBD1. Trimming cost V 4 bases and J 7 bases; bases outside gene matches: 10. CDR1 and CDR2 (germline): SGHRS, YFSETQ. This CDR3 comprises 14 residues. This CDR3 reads CASSLDRTTGEAFF. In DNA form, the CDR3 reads TGCGCCAGCAGCCTGGACAGGACAACAGGTGAAGCTTTCTTT.

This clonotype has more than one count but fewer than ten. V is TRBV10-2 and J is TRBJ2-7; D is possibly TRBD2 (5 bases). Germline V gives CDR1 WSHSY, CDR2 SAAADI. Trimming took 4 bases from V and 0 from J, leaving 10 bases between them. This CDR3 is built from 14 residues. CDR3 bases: TGCGCCAGCAGTGCGGCAAGCGGCTCCTACGAGCAGTACTTC. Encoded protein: CASSAASGSYEQYF.

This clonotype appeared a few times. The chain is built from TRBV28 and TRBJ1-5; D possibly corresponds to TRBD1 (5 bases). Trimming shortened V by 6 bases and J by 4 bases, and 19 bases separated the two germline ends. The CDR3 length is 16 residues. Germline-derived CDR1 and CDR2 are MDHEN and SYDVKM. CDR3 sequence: CASRGQGLERNQPQHF. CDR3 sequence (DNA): TGTGCCAGCAGGGGGCAGGGATTAGAGAGGAATCAGCCCCAGCATTTT.

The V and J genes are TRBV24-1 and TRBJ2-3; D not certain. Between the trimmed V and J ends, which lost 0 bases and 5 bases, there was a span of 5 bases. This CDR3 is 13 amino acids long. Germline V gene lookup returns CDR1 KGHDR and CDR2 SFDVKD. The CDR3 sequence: CATSDLLGDTQYF. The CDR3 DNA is TGTGCCACCAGTGATTTGTTGGGAGATACGCAGTATTTT.

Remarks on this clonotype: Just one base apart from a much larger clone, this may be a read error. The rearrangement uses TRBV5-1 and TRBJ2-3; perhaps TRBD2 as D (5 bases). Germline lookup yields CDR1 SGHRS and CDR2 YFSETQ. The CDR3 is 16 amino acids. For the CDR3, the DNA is TGCGCCAGCAGCTTGAATGTCCGTGCTAGCACAAATACGCAGTATTTT. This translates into CASSLNVRASTNTQYF.

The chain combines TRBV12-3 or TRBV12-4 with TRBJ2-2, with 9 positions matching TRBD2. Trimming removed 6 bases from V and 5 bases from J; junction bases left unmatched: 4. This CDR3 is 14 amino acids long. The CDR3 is CASSSSGDTGELFF. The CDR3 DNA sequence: TGTGCCAGCAGCTCTAGCGGGGATACCGGGGAGCTGTTTTTT.

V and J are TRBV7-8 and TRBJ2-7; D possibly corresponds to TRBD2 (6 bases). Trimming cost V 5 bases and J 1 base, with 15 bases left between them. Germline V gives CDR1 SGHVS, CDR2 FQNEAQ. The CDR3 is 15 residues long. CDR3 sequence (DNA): TGTGCCAGCAGCCGAGGGCGGGATCCTTCCTACGAGCAGTACTTC. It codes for CASSRGRDPSYEQYF.

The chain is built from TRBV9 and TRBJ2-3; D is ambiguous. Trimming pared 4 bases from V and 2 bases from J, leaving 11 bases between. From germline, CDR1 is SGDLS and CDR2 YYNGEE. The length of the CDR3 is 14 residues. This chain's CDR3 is CASSLGPNTDTQYF. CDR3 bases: TGTGCCAGCAGCCTAGGACCTAACACAGATACGCAGTATTTT.

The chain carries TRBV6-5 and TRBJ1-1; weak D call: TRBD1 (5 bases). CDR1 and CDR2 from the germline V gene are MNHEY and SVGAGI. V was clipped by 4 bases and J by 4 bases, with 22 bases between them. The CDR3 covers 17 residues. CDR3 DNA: TGTGCCAGCAGTTCCCCCGCGGGTGCGGGGGGAGGCACTGAAGCTTTCTTT. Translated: CASSSPAGAGGGTEAFF.

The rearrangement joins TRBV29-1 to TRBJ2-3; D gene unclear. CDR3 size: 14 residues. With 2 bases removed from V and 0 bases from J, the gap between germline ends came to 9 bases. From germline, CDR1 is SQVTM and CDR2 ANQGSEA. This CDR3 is CSVEFTSSTDTQYF. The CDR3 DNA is TGCAGCGTTGAATTCACGTCTAGCACAGATACGCAGTATTTT.

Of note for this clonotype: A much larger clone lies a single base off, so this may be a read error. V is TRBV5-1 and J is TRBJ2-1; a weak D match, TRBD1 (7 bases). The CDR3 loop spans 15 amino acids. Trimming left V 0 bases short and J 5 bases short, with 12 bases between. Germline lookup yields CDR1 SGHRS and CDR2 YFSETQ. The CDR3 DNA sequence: TGCGCCAGCAGCTTGGGCGGGACAGCTCACAATGAGCAGTTCTTC. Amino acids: CASSLGGTAHNEQFF.

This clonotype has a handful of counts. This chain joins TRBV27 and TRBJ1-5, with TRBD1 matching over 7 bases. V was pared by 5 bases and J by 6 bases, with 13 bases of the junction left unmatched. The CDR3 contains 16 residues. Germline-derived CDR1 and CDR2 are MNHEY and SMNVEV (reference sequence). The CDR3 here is CASSPETGRFGQPQHF. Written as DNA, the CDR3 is TGTGCCAGCAGTCCCGAGACAGGGCGGTTTGGTCAGCCCCAGCATTTT.

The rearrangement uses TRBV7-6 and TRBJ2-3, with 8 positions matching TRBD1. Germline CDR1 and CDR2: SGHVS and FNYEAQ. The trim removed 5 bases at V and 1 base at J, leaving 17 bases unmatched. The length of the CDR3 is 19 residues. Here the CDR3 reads CASSLRRVTTGAGTDTQYF. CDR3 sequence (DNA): TGTGCCAGCAGCCTAAGGAGGGTGACGACAGGGGCCGGCACAGATACGCAGTATTTT.

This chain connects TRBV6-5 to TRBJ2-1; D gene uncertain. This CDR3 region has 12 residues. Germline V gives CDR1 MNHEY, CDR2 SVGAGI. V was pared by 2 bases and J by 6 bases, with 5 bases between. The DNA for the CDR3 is TGTGCCAGCAGTTACCGCGGCAATGAGCAGTTCTTC. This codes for CASSYRGNEQFF.

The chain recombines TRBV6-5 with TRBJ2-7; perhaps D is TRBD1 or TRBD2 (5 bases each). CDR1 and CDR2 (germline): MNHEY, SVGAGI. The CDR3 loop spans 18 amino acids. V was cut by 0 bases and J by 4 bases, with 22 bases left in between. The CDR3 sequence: CASSYSPGPAAKAYEQYF. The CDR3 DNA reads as TGTGCCAGCAGTTACTCCCCGGGACCAGCGGCTAAGGCATACGAGCAGTACTTC.

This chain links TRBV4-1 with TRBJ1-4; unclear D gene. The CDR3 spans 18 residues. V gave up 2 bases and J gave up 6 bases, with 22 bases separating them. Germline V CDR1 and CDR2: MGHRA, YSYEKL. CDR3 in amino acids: CASSQLNLVRRGDEKLFF. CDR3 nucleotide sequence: TGCGCCAGCAGCCAACTAAACTTGGTCCGCCGCGGGGATGAAAAACTGTTTTTT.

For the CDR3, the DNA is TGTGCCAGCAGCGCCCCCCTCAGCTATGGCTACACCTTC. Amino acid sequence: CASSAPLSYGYTF. The chain recombines TRBV9 with TRBJ1-2; no clear D gene. This CDR3 is built from 13 residues. V was cut by 3 bases and J by 4 bases, with 10 bases left in between. Germline values: CDR1 SGDLS, CDR2 YYNGEE.

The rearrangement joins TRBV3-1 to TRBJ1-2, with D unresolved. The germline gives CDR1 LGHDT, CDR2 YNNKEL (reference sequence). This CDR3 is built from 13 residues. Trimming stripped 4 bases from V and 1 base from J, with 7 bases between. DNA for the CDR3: TGTGCCAGCAGCCGTGCGTTTAACTATGGCTACACCTTC. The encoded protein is CASSRAFNYGYTF.

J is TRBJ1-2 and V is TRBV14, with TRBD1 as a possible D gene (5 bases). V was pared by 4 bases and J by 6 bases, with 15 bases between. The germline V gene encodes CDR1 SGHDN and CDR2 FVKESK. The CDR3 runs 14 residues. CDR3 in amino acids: CASSLGTVLNGYTF. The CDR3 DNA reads TGTGCCAGCAGCCTCGGGACGGTTTTGAATGGCTACACCTTC.

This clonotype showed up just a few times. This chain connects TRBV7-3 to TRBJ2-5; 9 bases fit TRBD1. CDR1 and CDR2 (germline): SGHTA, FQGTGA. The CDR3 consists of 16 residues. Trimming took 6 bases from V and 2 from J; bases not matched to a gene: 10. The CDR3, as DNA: TGTGCCAGCAGTTTGCCGGGACAGGGTGGACAAGAGACCCAGTACTTC. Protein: CASSLPGQGGQETQYF.